The source of this TCR beta chain is a study of Graves' ophthalmopathy and Graves' hyperthyroidism. Study findings and constraints: As the model predicted ophthalmopathy progression, it achieved a sensitivity of 70% to 71% and a specificity of about 72%.

Only newly diagnosed hyperthyroidism patients aged 18 to 65, with under 2 months' duration, were enrolled. Reliance was placed on clinical symptoms, serum thyroxine, TRAb, thyroid ultrasound and orbital computed tomography for diagnosis. This clonotype has at least ten counts. What it recognizes is unknown. The CDR3 is made up of 10 amino acids. In germline, CDR1 is MDHEN, CDR2 SYDVKM. Trimming removed 3 bases from V and 5 bases from J, with 2 bases in between. The authors amplified TCR beta CDR3 regions, and they did so from RNA transcripts for repertoire sequencing. First-round RT-PCR relied on HTBI primers, and a second-round multiplex PCR came next. Via MiXCR, TCRdb re-called the multiplex PCR reads, giving one row per CDR3 protein. The table records 300,000 to 500,000 distinct CDR3 sequences, 15% of them present only once.

The source material was peripheral blood. The chain uses TRBV28 and TRBJ2-7; D gene uncertain. This receptor was taken from a woman under 30 with stable Graves' hyperthyroidism. This CDR3 is CASSFNEQYF. CDR3 nucleotide sequence: TGTGCCAGCAGTTTCAACGAGCAGTACTTC.